This paragraph covers one T cell receptor beta chain sequence. This specimen belongs to a study of blood T cell repertoires in COVID-19. Study-wide context: Some COVID-19 samples were acute and others convalescent; all came from the United States, Italy and Spain. Sample material is recorded as cDNA or gDNA derived from T cells, B-cell-depleted T cells, or PBMCs.

Methods used by the authors: Using reference gene primer amplification, nucleated cell counts were estimated. Generated by immunoSEQ multiplex PCR, the TCRdb table keeps only in-frame clones and is missing some. V, J and clone size reflect that table, while D and trimming were determined from the DNA. The table shows 55,000 to 80,000 clones, with roughly 77% occurring only once. There are 16 residues in the CDR3. Germline loops: CDR1 MNHEY, CDR2 SVGAGI. Trimming took 0 bases from V and 5 from J; bases not matched to a gene: 9. Sequenced: peripheral blood. The chain joins TRBV6-5 to TRBJ2-7; 8 nucleotides agree with TRBD1. This TCR was recovered from a human donor in a cohort sampled during active COVID-19. The CDR3 region has the DNA TGTGCCAGCAGTTACTCTAGGGCAGGGGGCAGTAACGAGCAGTACTTC. It is translated as CASSYSRAGGSNEQYF.